This T cell receptor (beta chain) stems from a study of vaccination and CD4 T cells after COVID-19. This CDR3 contains 14 residues. With 1 base removed from V and 0 bases from J, the gap between germline ends came to 7 bases. Germline V gives CDR1 DFQATT, CDR2 SNEGSKA (reference sequence). Cultured CD4+ T cells had their DNA profiled by the Oncomine TCR Beta short-read assay. TCRdb used MiXCR to reprocess the PCR reads, holding one entry per CDR3 protein. Of around 20,000 distinct CDR3 sequences detected, over 50% appear once; the ten largest clones hold 6% to 8%. Treatment described: roughly ten-day PBMC culture with coronavirus spike peptide pools or control peptides (ViraFEST assay). The cultures had half their medium swapped for fresh IL-2 medium on days 3 and 7. Concerning this clonotype: Its target is unknown.

Here the sequenced sample was CD4+ T cells from blood, cultured in vitro, taken before SARS-CoV-2 vaccination. The chain recombines TRBV20-1 with TRBJ1-5; unclear D gene. This receptor was taken from a human donor who had recovered from COVID-19. The CDR3 sequence is CSARGTNSNQPQHF. The CDR3 nucleotides read TGCAGTGCTAGAGGTACTAATAGCAATCAGCCCCAGCATTTT.